These 29 T cell receptor beta chains were all obtained from the same sample, sequenced in a study of patients and donors after allogeneic stem cell transplantation. Each CDR3 protein gets one entry after TCRdb re-called the RT-PCR reads with MiXCR. In the table there are roughly 960,000 distinct CDR3 sequences, roughly 18% of which are singletons. Specimen: blood, either unsorted or a sorted T cell fraction (not recorded which). The receptor source for this set is a human donor who was either an allogeneic HSCT recipient or a stem cell or donor lymphocyte infusion donor (not recorded which). It is not recorded whose cells these are; they may come from a transplant donor.

The chain's CDR3 is CASSSSSGETYEQYF. The CDR3 region has the DNA TGTGCCAGCAGTTCCTCTAGCGGAGAAACTTACGAGCAGTACTTC. V is TRBV6-5 and J is TRBJ2-7, with 7 nucleotides matching TRBD2. The CDR3 is 15 amino acids. Germline V gene data show CDR1 as MNHEY and CDR2 as SVGAGI. Trimming took 4 bases from V and 4 from J; bases not matched to a gene: 10.

Only a few counts were recorded for this clonotype. This chain connects TRBV3-1 to TRBJ2-2; TRBD2 matches 7 bases. Trimming at V came to 3 bases and at J to 3 bases, leaving 10 bases not matched to a gene. Per the germline V gene, CDR1 is LGHDT and CDR2 is YNNKEL (reference sequence). This CDR3 has 17 residues. This CDR3 reads CASSQEWEGRYTGELFF. DNA for the CDR3: TGTGCCAGCAGCCAGGAGTGGGAGGGCCGTTACACCGGGGAGCTGTTTTTT.

This clonotype was detected only a few times. The chain employs TRBV4-3 and TRBJ1-2; weak D call: TRBD1 (5 bases). The CDR3 is 15 amino acids. The germline V gene encodes CDR1 LGHNA and CDR2 YSLEER. The V and J ends lost 0 bases and 4 bases respectively, with 12 bases between them. The chain's CDR3 is CASSQDRRDPYGYTF. CDR3 in DNA: TGCGCCAGCAGCCAAGATAGGAGGGACCCCTATGGCTACACCTTC.

This rearrangement joins TRBV20-1 to TRBJ2-6; the D gene is possibly TRBD2 (5 bases). Trimming removed 1 base at V and 1 base at J, with 8 bases between. The CDR3 totals 15 residues. From germline, CDR1 is DFQATT and CDR2 SNEGSKA (reference sequence). The CDR3 loop is CSARVGESGANVLTF. The DNA of the CDR3 is TGCAGTGCTAGAGTCGGGGAGTCTGGGGCCAACGTCCTGACTTTC.

This clonotype came up once. This chain uses TRBV7-9 with TRBJ1-5; no reliable D call. CDR1 and CDR2 (germline): SEHNR, FQNEAQ (reference sequence). This CDR3 has 12 residues. Trimming removed 4 bases at V and 9 bases at J, with 10 bases between. This CDR3 reads CASSSYSGPQHF. CDR3 nucleotide sequence: TGTGCCAGCAGCTCCTACTCTGGGCCCCAGCATTTT.

The chain combines TRBV12-3 or TRBV12-4 with TRBJ1-2, with 7 nucleotides matching TRBD1. Trimming cost V 0 bases and J 6 bases; bases outside gene matches: 13. The CDR3 extends over 17 amino acids. The CDR3 region is CASSLATGIGQEDGYTF. The CDR3 coding sequence is TGTGCCAGCAGTTTAGCGACAGGGATTGGACAGGAAGATGGCTACACCTTC.

This clonotype was counted at least ten times. The genes are TRBV12-3 or TRBV12-4 and TRBJ2-1, with D perhaps TRBD1 or TRBD2 (5 bases each). Trimming shortened V by 3 bases and J by 9 bases, and 12 bases separated the two germline ends. This CDR3 has 13 amino acids. This CDR3 reads CASSLGVTAEQFF. CDR3 bases: TGTGCCAGCAGTTTGGGGGTAACCGCTGAGCAGTTCTTC.

This chain uses TRBV21-1 with TRBJ1-1. TRBV21-1 is termed a pseudogene. There are 15 residues in the CDR3. CDR3 in amino acids: CASSKVVTENTEAFF. The CDR3 DNA sequence: TGTGCCAGCAGCAAAGTCGTCACAGAGAACACTGAAGCTTTCTTT.

This clonotype was recorded a few times. V is TRBV4-1 and J is TRBJ2-3; possible D gene TRBD2, 5 bases. The CDR3 spans 15 residues. Germline loops: CDR1 MGHRA, CDR2 YSYEKL. The V end was cut by 0 bases, the J end by 1 base, with 8 bases between. The CDR3 DNA reads as TGCGCCAGCAGCCAAGAACTAGAAGGCACAGATACGCAGTATTTT. Translating it yields CASSQELEGTDTQYF.

The chain uses TRBV15 and TRBJ1-3; D not resolved. CDR3 size: 15 residues. Germline loops: CDR1 LNHNV, CDR2 YYDKDF (reference sequence). Trimming took off 1 base at V and 5 bases at J, with 12 bases between the two ends. The CDR3 here is CATSRGSFFRNTIYF. The CDR3 DNA reads TGTGCCACCAGCAGAGGGTCGTTTTTCCGAAACACCATATATTTT.

This clonotype was observed a few times. The chain employs TRBV7-2 and TRBJ2-5; tentative D call: TRBD2 (6 bases). The V end lost 2 bases, the J end lost 4 bases, and 17 bases lay between the germline ends. This CDR3 is built from 16 residues. From germline, CDR1 is SGHTA and CDR2 FQGNSA. As DNA, the CDR3 is TGTGCCAGCAGCTTACCGAGGCCTACGCGGGGAGAGACCCAGTACTTC. Translation: CASSLPRPTRGETQYF.

The chain carries TRBV5-1 and TRBJ2-1; TRBD2 is a possible D gene (5 bases). The CDR3 is made up of 13 amino acids. Germline values: CDR1 SGHRS, CDR2 YFSETQ. The CDR3 loop is CASQPGEYNEQFF. The CDR3 region has the DNA TGCGCTAGCCAACCCGGGGAATACAATGAGCAGTTCTTC.

V is TRBV5-8 and J is TRBJ2-6; D may match TRBD1 or TRBD2 (5 bases each). Trimming took 3 bases from V and 0 from J, leaving 16 bases between them. CDR3 length equals 18 residues. The V gene's germline CDR1 is SGHTS and CDR2 YDEGEE. CDR3 protein: CASSSPGAASSGANVLTF. DNA of the CDR3: TGTGCCAGCAGCTCCCCCGGGGCGGCAAGCTCTGGGGCCAACGTCCTGACTTTC.

The V and J genes are TRBV7-9 and TRBJ1-1; D gene ambiguous. Germline lookup yields CDR1 SEHNR and CDR2 FQNEAQ (reference sequence). The CDR3 consists of 14 residues. The ends were cut back, 4 bases at V and 5 bases at J, with 14 bases in the middle. CDR3 sequence (DNA): TGTGCCAGCAGCTCCCAGGACGCGAGAACTGAAGCTTTCTTT. This sequence encodes CASSSQDARTEAFF.

The V call is TRBV24-1, the J call TRBJ1-2; D uncertain. The ends were cut back, 4 bases at V and 6 bases at J, with 20 bases in the middle. Germline loops: CDR1 KGHDR, CDR2 SFDVKD. CDR3 length: 16 residues. The CDR3 sequence: CATSDRAVGGSHGYTF. For the CDR3, the DNA is TGTGCCACCAGTGACCGCGCCGTCGGAGGGAGCCATGGCTACACCTTC.

The chain links TRBV18 to TRBJ2-2; 12 bases are shared with TRBD1. In germline, CDR1 is KGHSH, CDR2 LQKENI. Germline trimming cut 3 bases from V and 7 bases from J; bases unmatched to any gene: 6. The CDR3 is made up of 16 amino acids. The CDR3 DNA reads as TGTGCCAGCTCACCCCGGGACAGGGGGCGCTTCGGGGAGCTGTTTTTT. Its translation is CASSPRDRGRFGELFF.

As to this clonotype: Because the CDR3 is missing its conserved closing phenylalanine or tryptophan, this is likely a read error. This chain connects TRBV24-1 to TRBJ2-3; D could derive from TRBD1 or TRBD2 (5 bases each). Germline loops: CDR1 KGHDR, CDR2 SFDVKD. V was cut by 6 bases and J by 0 bases, with 18 bases left in between. The CDR3 sequence is 17 residues long. CDR3 protein: CATSSAGAASSTDTQYY. The CDR3 nucleotides are TGTGCCACCAGTTCGGCCGGGGCAGCTTCTAGCACAGATACGCAGTATTAT.

This clonotype was detected only a few times. The chain joins TRBV9 to TRBJ2-3; D unclear. The CDR3 runs 14 residues. Trimming took off 0 bases at V and 2 bases at J, with 7 bases between the two ends. Germline values: CDR1 SGDLS, CDR2 YYNGEE. Here the CDR3 DNA reads TGTGCCAGCAGCGTAGGAAGGGACACAGATACGCAGTATTTT. This encodes CASSVGRDTDTQYF.

This rearrangement joins TRBV6-5 to TRBJ2-2; TRBD1 aligns across 9 bases. The V segment lost 0 bases and the J segment 5 bases; nucleotides outside the gene matches: 4. Germline-derived CDR1 and CDR2 are MNHEY and SVGAGI. The CDR3 extends over 16 amino acids. CDR3 in amino acids: CASSYSRDRGTGELFF. In DNA, the CDR3 is TGTGCCAGCAGTTACTCGAGAGACAGGGGGACCGGGGAGCTGTTTTTT.

This clonotype was detected a few times. CDR3 DNA: TGCAGTGCTGCTGACAGCCCGAACAATCAGCCCCAGCATTTT. This translates into CSAADSPNNQPQHF. V gene TRBV20-1 combines with J gene TRBJ1-5; a weak D match, TRBD1 (5 bases). The CDR3 is 14 amino acids. Germline values: CDR1 DFQATT, CDR2 SNEGSKA (reference sequence). V was cut by 5 bases and J by 3 bases, with 14 bases left in between.

In its sample, this clonotype was seen a few times. This chain joins TRBV12-3 or TRBV12-4 and TRBJ1-1; D possibly corresponds to TRBD1 (5 bases). The V and J ends lost 7 bases and 3 bases respectively, with 18 bases between them. This CDR3 is built from 15 residues. CDR3 coding DNA: TGTGCCAGCACTTCACCCGCGCGGGGCGACACTGAAGCTTTCTTT. Translated: CASTSPARGDTEAFF.

This clonotype has just a few counts. The CDR3 region is CASSLFTSGSNEQFF. The CDR3 coding sequence is TGTGCCAGCAGTTTGTTCACTAGCGGGTCCAATGAGCAGTTCTTC. The chain has TRBV6-5 and TRBJ2-1, with 9 positions matching TRBD2. Germline lookup yields CDR1 MNHEY and CDR2 SVGAGI. The CDR3 is made up of 15 amino acids. V shed 4 bases and J 6 bases; nucleotides not matched to a gene: 7.

The chain uses TRBV3-1 and TRBJ2-2; D is undetermined. The length of the CDR3 is 15 residues. Deletions cut 4 bases from V and 0 bases from J, with 9 bases between. Per germline, CDR1 LGHDT and CDR2 YNNKEL (reference sequence). In nucleotides, the CDR3 is TGTGCCAGCAGCCTCGACATGGCGAACACCGGGGAGCTGTTTTTT. The encoded protein is CASSLDMANTGELFF.

V gene TRBV11-1 combines with J gene TRBJ2-1, with D hard to call. In germline, CDR1 is SGHAT, CDR2 FQDESV (reference sequence). V lost 1 base and J 0 bases, leaving 19 bases between the germline ends. There are 19 residues in the CDR3. CDR3 sequence reads: CASSLERIPRLNSYNEQFF. DNA of the CDR3: TGTGCCAGCAGCTTAGAACGTATTCCGCGGTTGAACTCCTACAATGAGCAGTTCTTC.

This chain connects TRBV7-9 to TRBJ2-5; the D gene is possibly TRBD2 (7 bases). The CDR3 runs 14 residues. Germline V gene sequence: CDR1 SEHNR, CDR2 FQNEAQ (reference sequence). V dropped 4 bases and J dropped 4 bases, with 13 bases sitting between them. The DNA for the CDR3 is TGTGCCAGCAGCTCGTCTAGGGGGGGAGAGACCCAGTACTTC. It specifies CASSSSRGGETQYF.

The genes are TRBV2 and TRBJ1-1; no definite D call. The CDR3 sequence is 12 residues long. The germline V gene encodes CDR1 SNHLY and CDR2 FYNNEI. The V and J ends lost 3 bases and 6 bases respectively, with 8 bases between them. In DNA, the CDR3 is TGTGCCAGCAGTGAGCGATTAGCTGAAGCTTTCTTT. This sequence encodes CASSERLAEAFF.

In this sample, this clonotype turned up a few times. The rearrangement uses TRBV2 and TRBJ2-3; D is undetermined. Trimming took off 0 bases at V and 10 bases at J, with 14 bases between the two ends. The length of the CDR3 is 14 residues. Germline V gene sequence: CDR1 SNHLY, CDR2 FYNNEI. The CDR3 here is CASSEASYNGPQYF. In nucleotides, the CDR3 is TGTGCCAGCAGTGAAGCGTCTTATAACGGACCGCAGTATTTT.

This clonotype came up a few times. The chain combines TRBV27 with TRBJ1-2; D call uncertain. Germline loops: CDR1 MNHEY, CDR2 SMNVEV (reference sequence). V dropped 8 bases and J dropped 4 bases, with 8 bases sitting between them. The CDR3 extends over 11 amino acids. The CDR3 DNA is TGTGCCAGCGGGTCAAGCTATGGCTACACCTTC. It translates to CASGSSYGYTF.

The chain links TRBV10-3 to TRBJ2-5; D remains ambiguous. The V end was cut by 7 bases, the J end by 5 bases, with 11 bases between. CDR1 and CDR2 (germline): ENHRY, SYGVKD. This CDR3 contains 12 residues. The DNA of the CDR3 is TGTGCCATCAAAGGGTTAGGGGAGACCCAGTACTTC. Amino acids: CAIKGLGETQYF.